Listed below are T cell receptor beta chains from one sample, sequenced in a study of long-term antiretroviral therapy in people with HIV. The assay was immunoSEQ multiplex PCR, and TCRdb's table has in-frame clones only and misses some. Among thousands of clones listed, roughly 74% were seen once. Sample: unsorted PBMCs, taken 0.1 years before starting antiretroviral therapy. The receptor set was obtained from a man younger than 35 with HIV. CDR3s include the opening cysteine and the closing phenylalanine or tryptophan. D genes are given only for firm matches. Clone sizes are given selectively: once, few, many, or a class where the clone is expanded.

>TRBD1|TRBV15|TRBJ2-6|NA
TGTGCCACCAGCTGGAGACAGGGTTCTGGGGCCAACGTCCTGACTTTC
CATSWRQGSGANVLTF
>TRBD2|TRBV18|TRBJ2-1|NA
TGTGCCAGCTTACCACCTAGCGGGGGGACGCGTGAGCAGTTCTTC
CASLPPSGGTREQFF
>NA|TRBV6-5|TRBJ2-7|NA
TGTGCCAGCAGTTCCCTCGCTTCAGGGTTAGAGCAGTACTTC
CASSSLASGLEQYF
>TRBD1|TRBV7-2|TRBJ1-3|NA
TGTGCCAGCAGCTTAGTGGAGACAGGGAGAAACACCATATATTTT
CASSLVETGRNTIYF
>NA|TRBV5-6|TRBJ2-2|NA
TGTGCCAGCAGCTTGATTCGGAACACCGGGGAGCTGTTTTTT
CASSLIRNTGELFF
>TRBD1|TRBV7-9|TRBJ2-3|NA
TGTGCCAGCAGCCCGCCCGGGAACAGGGGGACTAGCACAGATACGCAGTATTTT
CASSPPGNRGTSTDTQYF
>NA|TRBV9|TRBJ1-6|NA
TGTGCCAGCAGCGTAGAATGGGGCGGGATGTCACCCCTCCACTTT
CASSVEWGGMSPLHF
>NA|TRBV11-3|TRBJ2-1|NA
TGTGCCAGCAGCTTAGAGGCGGGCAGGTACAATGAGCAGTTCTTC
CASSLEAGRYNEQFF
>TRBD1|TRBV28|TRBJ1-2|few
TGTGCCAGCAGAACGGACAGGGTAGACTATGGCTACACCTTC
CASRTDRVDYGYTF
>NA|TRBV27|TRBJ2-1|once
TGTGCCAGCAGTCCCCGGACACCCGGGGATCCTTTCGATGAGCAGTTCTTC
CASSPRTPGDPFDEQFF
>NA|TRBV28|TRBJ2-2|NA
TGTGCCAGCAGTTCACGTGGGACCGGGGAGCTGTTTTTT
CASSSRGTGELFF
>NA|TRBV7-9|TRBJ2-3|NA
TGTGCCAGCAGTTTAGAGATGAGCACAGATACGCAGTATTTT
CASSLEMSTDTQYF
>NA|TRBV30|TRBJ2-7|NA
TGTGCCTGGAGCCTATCCAACGAGCAGTACTTC
CAWSLSNEQYF
>NA|TRBV15|TRBJ1-5|few
TGTGCCACCAGCAGAGGGGGCAGGGGAAGAAATCAGCCCCAGCATTTT
CATSRGGRGRNQPQHF
>TRBD2|TRBV7-7|TRBJ2-7|once
TGTGCTAGCAGCTCGTCGGGGGGGAACGAGCAGTACTTC
CASSSSGGNEQYF
>TRBD1|TRBV13|TRBJ2-3|NA
TGTGCCAGCAGCTTGGGACAGGGCACAGATACGCAGTATTTT
CASSLGQGTDTQYF
>NA|TRBV19|TRBJ1-4|NA
TGTGCTTCAAGCGGGCAGGGGATTGAAAAACTGTTTTTT
CASSGQGIEKLFF
>NA|TRBV5-4|TRBJ1-2|NA
TGTGCCAGCAGCACTGAGTCCCTCGTTGACTATGGCTACACCTTC
CASSTESLVDYGYTF
>TRBD1|TRBV7-3|TRBJ1-2|NA
TGTGCCAGCAGCCCCGGACAGGGGTCTTTCGGCTACACCTTC
CASSPGQGSFGYTF
>NA|TRBV9|TRBJ2-1|NA
TGTGCCAGCAGCGTACGCGGGGACTCCTACAATGAGCAGTTCTTC
CASSVRGDSYNEQFF
>NA|TRBV30|TRBJ1-4|NA
TGTGCCTGGAGTGAATACGGGACGTCTAAAAAACTGTTTTTT
CAWSEYGTSKKLFF
>TRBD2|TRBV28|TRBJ2-3|NA
TGTGCCAGCAGTCTCCTCTGGGGGAGGGGTTCAGGTACGCAGTATTTT
CASSLLWGRGSGTQYF
>NA|TRBV28|TRBJ1-4|few
TGTGCCAGCAGTCGAAGGGGGACTGAAAAACTGTTTTTT
CASSRRGTEKLFF
>NA|TRBV2|TRBJ1-2|few
TGTGCCAGCAGTGACCTTTCGACAGGAAGTGACTACACCTTC
CASSDLSTGSDYTF
>TRBD1|TRBV4-2|TRBJ2-7|few
TGTGCCAGCAGCCCGATTTCCGCTCTTCCGGGACAGGGTGACGAGCAGTACTTC
CASSPISALPGQGDEQYF
>TRBD2|TRBV30|TRBJ2-7|once
TGTGCCTGGAGTGTACGCGGGGGGGAGAACGAGCAGTACTTC
CAWSVRGGENEQYF
>NA|TRBV11-1|TRBJ2-3|NA
TGTGCCAGCAGCTTAGTAATTGTGGGCAGCACAGATACGCAGTATTTT
CASSLVIVGSTDTQYF
>NA|TRBV7-2|TRBJ1-2|NA
TGTGCCAGCAGCTTAGCGGGGAACTATGGCTACACCTTC
CASSLAGNYGYTF
>TRBD1|TRBV6-1|TRBJ2-3|NA
TGTGCCAGCAGTGAAGTTGGGGGACAGGGATCCGATACGCAGTATTTT
CASSEVGGQGSDTQYF
>TRBD1|TRBV28|TRBJ1-2|NA
TGTGCCAGCAGTAATTGGCCTACAGGGGGCTTATATGGCTACACCTTC
CASSNWPTGGLYGYTF
>NA|TRBV2|TRBJ2-3|NA
TGTGCCAGCAGTGAAGAGGCTCGCACAGATACGCAGTATTTT
CASSEEARTDTQYF
>NA|TRBV5-1|TRBJ1-4|NA
TGCGCCAGCAGTTCAGGACAGTCAACTAATGAAAAACTGTTTTTT
CASSSGQSTNEKLFF
>NA|TRBV19|TRBJ1-5|NA
TGTGCCAGTAGTATCGGAAGGGGCCAGGTCATGCCCCAGCATTTT
CASSIGRGQVMPQHF
>TRBD2|TRBV5-1|TRBJ2-3|NA
TGCGCCAGCAGCTTGACCTCAGCGGGGGGTACAGATACGCAGTATTTT
CASSLTSAGGTDTQYF
>TRBD2|TRBV6-1|TRBJ2-3|NA
TGTGCCAGCAGTGATGAAGCGGGGGGGCCAGATACGCAGTATTTT
CASSDEAGGPDTQYF
>TRBD1|TRBV4-1|TRBJ1-1|NA
TGCGCCAGCAACCGACAGGGATTGGAGACTGAAGCTTTCTTT
CASNRQGLETEAFF
>NA|TRBV5-1|TRBJ2-2|NA
TGCGCCAGCAGCTTGTCGATCACTGGCGACACCGGGGAGCTGTTTTTT
CASSLSITGDTGELFF
>TRBD2|TRBV28|TRBJ2-1|NA
TGTGCCAGCAGTTTTGGGACTAGATACAATGAGCAGTTCTTC
CASSFGTRYNEQFF
>TRBD2|TRBV5-1|TRBJ2-3|NA
TGCGCCAGCAGCTTCGCCGGGGGGGCCCCAGATACGCAGTATTTT
CASSFAGGAPDTQYF
>NA|TRBV2|TRBJ1-5|NA
TGTGCCAGCAGGGGGGACAGCAATCAGCCCCAGCATTTT
CASRGDSNQPQHF